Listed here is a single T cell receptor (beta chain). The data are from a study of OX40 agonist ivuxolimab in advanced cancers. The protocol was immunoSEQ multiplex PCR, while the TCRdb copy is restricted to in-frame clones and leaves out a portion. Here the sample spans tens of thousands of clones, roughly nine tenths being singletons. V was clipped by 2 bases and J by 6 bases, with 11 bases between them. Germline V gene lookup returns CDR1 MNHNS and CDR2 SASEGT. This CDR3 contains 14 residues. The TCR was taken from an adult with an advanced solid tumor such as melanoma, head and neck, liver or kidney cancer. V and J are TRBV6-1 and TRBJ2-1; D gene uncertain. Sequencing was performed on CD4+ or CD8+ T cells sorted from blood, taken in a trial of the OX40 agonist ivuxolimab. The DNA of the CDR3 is TGTGCCAGCAGTGAAACTTGGTCAGCCAATGAGCAGTTCTTC. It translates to CASSETWSANEQFF.